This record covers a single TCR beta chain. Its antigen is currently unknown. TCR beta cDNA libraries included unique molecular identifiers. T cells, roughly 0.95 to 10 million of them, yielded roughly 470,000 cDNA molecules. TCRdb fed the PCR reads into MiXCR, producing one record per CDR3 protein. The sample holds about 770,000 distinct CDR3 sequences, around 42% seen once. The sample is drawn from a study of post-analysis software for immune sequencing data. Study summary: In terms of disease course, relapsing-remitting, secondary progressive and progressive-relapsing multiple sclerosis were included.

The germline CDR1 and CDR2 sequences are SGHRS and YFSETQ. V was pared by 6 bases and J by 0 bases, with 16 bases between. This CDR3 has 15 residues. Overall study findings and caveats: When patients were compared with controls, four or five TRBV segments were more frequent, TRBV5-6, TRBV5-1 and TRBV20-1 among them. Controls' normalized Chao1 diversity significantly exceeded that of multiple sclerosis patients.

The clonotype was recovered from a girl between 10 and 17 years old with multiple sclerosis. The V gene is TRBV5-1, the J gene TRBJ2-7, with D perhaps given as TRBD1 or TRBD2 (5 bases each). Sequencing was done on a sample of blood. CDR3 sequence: CASTNLGVVSYEQYF. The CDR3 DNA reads TGCGCCAGCACCAACTTGGGGGTGGTCTCCTACGAGCAGTACTTC.